The rows below give T cell receptor beta chains drawn from one sample of a study of cytomegalovirus exposure and HLA in healthy donors. Method: immunoSEQ multiplex PCR; TCRdb's copy keeps in-frame clones and lacks some. The top ten clones hold approximately 6.5% of a sample with around 150,000 clones, about 64% of them seen once. Sequencing was performed on PBMCs. The receptors shown here come from an older woman in good health and CMV-seropositive. CDR3s leave out the opening cysteine and the closing phenylalanine or tryptophan. Only some rows state a clone size, as once, few, many or a class for expanded clones.

TRBV27	.	TRBJ2-3	12	ASRPGLPTDTQY
TRBV7-8	.	TRBJ1-4	14	ASSPRTDATNEKLF
TRBV27	.	TRBJ2-3	10	ASRIGEDTQY
TRBV5-5	.	TRBJ2-6	13	ASSSVLSGANVLT
TRBV4-1	.	TRBJ2-7	15	ASSQGGRLAASYEQY
TRBV6-5	.	TRBJ1-2	12	ASKKVRTGYGYT
TRBV19	.	TRBJ1-1	12	ASSIGGGDTEAF
TRBV7-8	few	TRBJ2-5	16	ASSLALLGGSLGETQY
TRBV7-2	.	TRBJ2-5	17	ASSLGPPKGGGVRETQY
TRBV4-1	few	TRBJ2-7	13	ASSQEEGASYEQY
TRBV5-6	.	TRBJ2-7	13	ASSSRAGGSYEQY
TRBV5-6	.	TRBJ2-1	13	ASSSLAGVANEQF
TRBV13	.	TRBJ2-5	14	ASSNSRDRARETQY
TRBV6-6	.	TRBJ2-1	13	ASRAGPQAYNEQF
TRBV7-8	few	TRBJ2-7	11	ASSSLTAYEQY
TRBV7-2	.	TRBJ1-2	11	ASSPNRGYGYT
TRBV29-1	once	TRBJ2-7	11	SVETSDPPEQY
TRBV27	.	TRBJ2-1	14	ASSLSRRSSDNEQF
TRBV9	.	TRBJ2-5	13	ASSASGQYQETQY
TRBV7-8	once	TRBJ1-1	12	ASRIQGSGAEAF
TRBV7-3	.	TRBJ1-2	9	ASSAGGGYT
TRBV5-1	.	TRBJ1-2	11	ASSIEGAEGYT
TRBV11-2	.	TRBJ1-2	12	ASSPPQGYYGYT
TRBV5-1	few	TRBJ2-1	12	ASSLVSGSVEQF
TRBV28	.	TRBJ1-5	13	ASSSRGGGNQPQH
TRBV5-1	.	TRBJ2-5	12	ASSSGQGVETQY
TRBV30	few	TRBJ1-1	11	AWGPQINTEAF
TRBV7-2	.	TRBJ2-1	13	ASSPEGLGGNEQF
TRBV13	.	TRBJ2-2	10	ASSLGLGELF
TRBV5-6	.	TRBJ2-5	14	ASSPGTSGRGETQY
TRBV7-2	.	TRBJ2-7	13	ASSLGTLPPLEQY
TRBV6-1	few	TRBJ1-5	14	ASSVPLGGSNQPQH
TRBV7-2	.	TRBJ2-7	13	ASSLSTSGTGEQY
TRBV7-6	.	TRBJ2-7	13	ASSLVGGGPHEQY
TRBV5-1	.	TRBJ2-7	12	ASSLETGSYEQY
TRBV7-9	few	TRBJ2-3	13	ASSLPGLAGDTQY
TRBV9	.	TRBJ1-1	11	ASSVGMNTEAF
TRBV7-3	.	TRBJ2-5	12	ASSGGGVQETQY
TRBV6-5	.	TRBJ1-4	13	ASRRGGGTNEKLF
TRBV2	.	TRBJ1-2	12	ASRFEDRGYGYT
TRBV6-6	few	TRBJ2-7	14	ASTQLGTTISYEQY
TRBV27	.	TRBJ2-2	13	ASSPDRSNTGELF
TRBV29-1	few	TRBJ2-2	9	SVLDTGELF
TRBV6-5	.	TRBJ2-1	13	ASSFGAGALNEQF
TRBV30	few	TRBJ2-7	11	AWSLGQGSEQY
TRBV2	.	TRBJ2-7	12	ASSADRTSYEQY
TRBV2	.	TRBJ2-7	12	ASTSGLAAYEQY
TRBV5-4	.	TRBJ1-2	13	ASSPGHGQGYGYT